There are a few counts of the clone carrying this T cell receptor beta chain. Antigen unknown. UMIs were added to TCR cDNA along with a universal primer site when it was made by 5'RACE template switching. MiXCR, run by TCRdb on the 5' RACE reads, gives a single entry per CDR3 protein. The sample has roughly 250,000 distinct CDR3 sequences; under 15% are singletons. This entry belongs to a study of T cells after yellow fever vaccination. Findings of the study overall: High-abundance clonotypes from the bulk population could contaminate FACS-sorted repertoires. Weaker in magnitude, the secondary response showed a faster peak on day 5 versus 15.

The ends were cut back, 2 bases at V and 0 bases at J, with 17 bases in the middle. The germline V gene has CDR1 SGHRS and CDR2 YFSETQ. There are 18 residues in the CDR3. The specimen was CD4+ T cells sorted from PBMCs, collected 45 days after the yellow fever booster vaccination. The J gene is TRBJ2-2, the V gene TRBV5-1; no clear D. This TCR derives from a man in his thirties or forties who received the YFV17D yellow fever vaccine. CDR3 residues: CASSFFSGRQPNTGELFF. In nucleotides, the CDR3 is TGCGCCAGCAGCTTCTTTTCGGGTCGGCAGCCGAACACCGGGGAGCTGTTTTTT. Filled out from reference TRBV5-1 and TRBJ2-2, the complete variable domain reads KAGVTQTPRYLIKTRGQQVTLSCSPISGHRSVSWYQQTPGQGLQFLFEYFSETQRNKGNFPGRFSGRQFSNSRSEMNVSTLELGDSALYLCASSFFSGRQPNTGELFFGEGSRLTVL.